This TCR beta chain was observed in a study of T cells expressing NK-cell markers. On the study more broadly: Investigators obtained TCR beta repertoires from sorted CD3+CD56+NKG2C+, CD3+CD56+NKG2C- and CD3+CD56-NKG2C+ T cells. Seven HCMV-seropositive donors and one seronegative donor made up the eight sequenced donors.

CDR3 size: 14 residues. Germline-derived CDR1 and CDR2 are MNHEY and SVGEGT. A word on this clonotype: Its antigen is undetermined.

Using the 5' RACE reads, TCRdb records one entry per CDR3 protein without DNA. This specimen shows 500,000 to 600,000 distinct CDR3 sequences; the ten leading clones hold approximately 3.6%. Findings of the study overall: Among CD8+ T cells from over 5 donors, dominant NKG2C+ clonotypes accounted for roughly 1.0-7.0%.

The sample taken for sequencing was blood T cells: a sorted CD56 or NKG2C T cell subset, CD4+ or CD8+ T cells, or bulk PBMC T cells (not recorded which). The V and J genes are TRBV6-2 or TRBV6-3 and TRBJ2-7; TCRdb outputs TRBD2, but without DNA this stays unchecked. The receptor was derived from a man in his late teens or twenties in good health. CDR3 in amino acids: CASSYGPYSYEQYF.